This is a list of T cell receptor beta chains from one sample in a study of shared clonotypes between healthy human individuals. Sequencing was performed with immunoSEQ multiplex PCR; in TCRdb, only in-frame clones are kept and a portion is missing. The repertoire holds about 180,000 clones, 80% to 95% seen once, with roughly 0.07% in the top ten. The material sequenced was naive CD4+ T cells sorted from blood. Receptor source: a woman aged 30 to 39 in good health. CDR3s include the opening cysteine and the closing phenylalanine or tryptophan. Each record gives: V gene, clone size, D gene, J gene, CDR3 DNA, CDR3 protein. A D gene is named only where the DNA matches it firmly. The size entry is marked missing in some rows and otherwise reads once, few, many or a size class.

V gene: TRBV27; clone size: NA; D gene: NA; J gene: TRBJ1-6; CDR3 DNA: TGTGCCAGCACCGCCAGGACGGGTTATAATTCACCCCTCCACTTT; CDR3 protein: CASTARTGYNSPLHF
V gene: TRBV20-1; clone size: NA; D gene: NA; J gene: TRBJ1-2; CDR3 DNA: TGCAGTGCCTCAAGACAGGTCTCCTACACCTTC; CDR3 protein: CSASRQVSYTF
V gene: TRBV27; clone size: NA; D gene: TRBD1; J gene: TRBJ2-7; CDR3 DNA: TGTGCCAGCAGTCAGACGGGACAGGGGAGGTACGAGCAGTACTTC; CDR3 protein: CASSQTGQGRYEQYF
V gene: TRBV11-2; clone size: once; D gene: NA; J gene: TRBJ2-2; CDR3 DNA: TGTGCCAGCACAAGCGGGAACACCGGGGAGCTGTTTTTT; CDR3 protein: CASTSGNTGELFF
V gene: TRBV19; clone size: NA; D gene: NA; J gene: TRBJ2-3; CDR3 DNA: TGTGCCAGTAGTACGGCGGGACACACAGATACGCAGTATTTT; CDR3 protein: CASSTAGHTDTQYF
V gene: TRBV19; clone size: once; D gene: TRBD2; J gene: TRBJ2-7; CDR3 DNA: TGTGCCAGTAGTACCATTTCTAGCGGGGGAGCCTACGAGCAGTACTTC; CDR3 protein: CASSTISSGGAYEQYF
V gene: TRBV28; clone size: NA; D gene: TRBD2; J gene: TRBJ2-3; CDR3 DNA: TGTGCCAGCAAGTTGGCTAGCGGGAGGGCGGGAGATACGCAGTATTTT; CDR3 protein: CASKLASGRAGDTQYF
V gene: TRBV19; clone size: NA; D gene: NA; J gene: TRBJ2-7; CDR3 DNA: TGTGCCAGTAGTTTACGCTACGAGCAGTACTTC; CDR3 protein: CASSLRYEQYF
V gene: TRBV27; clone size: once; D gene: TRBD2; J gene: TRBJ2-1; CDR3 DNA: TGTGCCAGCAGTTTATCAGGGGGACTAGCGGGGTACAATGAGCAGTTCTTC; CDR3 protein: CASSLSGGLAGYNEQFF
V gene: TRBV7-9; clone size: few; D gene: NA; J gene: TRBJ2-7; CDR3 DNA: TGTGCCAGCAGCTTAGTTTCCGAGCAGTACTTC; CDR3 protein: CASSLVSEQYF
V gene: TRBV6-5; clone size: NA; D gene: TRBD1; J gene: TRBJ2-7; CDR3 DNA: TGTGCCAGCAGCTCCCAACCCGGGACAGGGGCCGAGCAGTACTTC; CDR3 protein: CASSSQPGTGAEQYF
V gene: TRBV18; clone size: few; D gene: NA; J gene: TRBJ2-7; CDR3 DNA: TGTGCCAGCTCACCAGGATCCTCCTACGAGCAGTACTTC; CDR3 protein: CASSPGSSYEQYF
V gene: TRBV4-1; clone size: NA; D gene: TRBD2; J gene: TRBJ2-3; CDR3 DNA: TGCGCCAGCAGCCAACCCGGGACTAGCGGGGGGTTTGATACGCAGTATTTT; CDR3 protein: CASSQPGTSGGFDTQYF
V gene: TRBV29-1; clone size: NA; D gene: TRBD2; J gene: TRBJ2-7; CDR3 DNA: TGCAGCGTTGCCTTATTAGCGGGACCCTCCTACGAGCAGTACTTC; CDR3 protein: CSVALLAGPSYEQYF
V gene: TRBV11-2; clone size: NA; D gene: NA; J gene: TRBJ2-3; CDR3 DNA: TGTGCCAGCAGCTTAGGTCCCGTCTCGAGTACGCAGTATTTT; CDR3 protein: CASSLGPVSSTQYF
V gene: TRBV19; clone size: NA; D gene: TRBD1; J gene: TRBJ1-3; CDR3 DNA: TGTGCCAGTAAAACACAGGGGAAGGCCTCTGGAAACACCATATATTTT; CDR3 protein: CASKTQGKASGNTIYF
V gene: TRBV5-6; clone size: once; D gene: NA; J gene: TRBJ1-2; CDR3 DNA: TGTGCCAGCAGTTATAGAGGCTCGGTCAGAAACTATGGCTACACCTTC; CDR3 protein: CASSYRGSVRNYGYTF
V gene: TRBV30; clone size: NA; D gene: TRBD1; J gene: TRBJ2-7; CDR3 DNA: TGTGCCTGGAGTTACCGGGACAGGGGGCGCGAGCAGTACTTC; CDR3 protein: CAWSYRDRGREQYF
V gene: TRBV20-1; clone size: NA; D gene: NA; J gene: TRBJ2-7; CDR3 DNA: TGCAGTGCTAGTCCGAGGGACGAGCAGTACTTC; CDR3 protein: CSASPRDEQYF
V gene: TRBV9; clone size: NA; D gene: NA; J gene: TRBJ2-7; CDR3 DNA: TGTGCCAGCAGCCAAAACCGACAGGGAGGAAACTCCTACGAGCAGTACTTC; CDR3 protein: CASSQNRQGGNSYEQYF
V gene: TRBV11-3; clone size: NA; D gene: NA; J gene: TRBJ2-5; CDR3 DNA: TGTGCCAGCAGCTTGGACTGGAAGCAAGAGACCCAGTACTTC; CDR3 protein: CASSLDWKQETQYF
V gene: TRBV19; clone size: NA; D gene: NA; J gene: TRBJ1-5; CDR3 DNA: TGTGCCAGTAGTCCCCCGGGGCAAAGGGGCAATCAGCCCCAGCATTTT; CDR3 protein: CASSPPGQRGNQPQHF
V gene: TRBV6-5; clone size: NA; D gene: TRBD1; J gene: TRBJ2-7; CDR3 DNA: TGTGCCAGCAGCTGGGACAGGCTCAACGAGCAGTACTTC; CDR3 protein: CASSWDRLNEQYF